This T cell receptor (beta chain) originates from a study of shared clonotypes between healthy human individuals. About this clone itself: Its antigen is not known.

Several immunoSEQ plates received, in even portions, the genomic DNA of each subset. Data came from immunoSEQ multiplex PCR; TCRdb stores just in-frame clones and leaves some out. Among more than 2 million clones listed, 85% to 95% were seen once. Findings and limits, study-wide: Larger estimated richness was generally recorded for naive subsets relative to memory subsets.

The length of the CDR3 is 16 residues. CDR1 and CDR2 (germline): LGHNA, YSLEER. V lost 0 bases, J lost 2 bases, and 5 bases stayed unmatched. The source material was naive CD4+ T cells sorted from blood. Noted subset: CD45RA+ positively selected. The V and J genes are TRBV4-3 and TRBJ2-7; 9 nucleotides match TRBD2. The receptor was derived from a man between 18 and 35 years old in good health. The CDR3 nucleotides are TGCGCCAGCAGCCAAGAAATAGCGGGAGTAACCTACGAGCAGTACTTC. This translates into CASSQEIAGVTYEQYF.